This T cell receptor beta chain was recorded in a study of breast tumors, draining lymph nodes, adjacent tissues (TCRdb year 2016). Study-wide context: The study compared TCR beta repertoires across tumor, adjacent nontumor tissue and axillary lymph nodes from breast cancer patients. The study aimed to assess the relationships and possible T-cell exchange between tumor, surrounding tissue and draining lymph node repertoires in human breast cancer. The study at large found these results: The conclusion that tumor T cells originate in lymph nodes was framed as consistent with a hypothesis rather than directly demonstrated. Tumor and nontumor tissue repertoires were found to be significantly more similar in luminal-like than in basal-like breast cancer. The data were judged consistent with most tumor T cells deriving from the lymph node and then expanding within tumor tissue. Tumor T-cell repertoires showed less diversity than lymph node repertoires and more diversity than nontumor tissue repertoires, and tumor T-cell repertoires showed preferential V and J gene usage.

The CDR3, cysteine through phenylalanine, is 17 amino acids long. The sequence is cut down to CDR3 DNA, 51 bases in frame from base 1. The CDR1 and CDR2 encoded by the germline V gene are SGHTS and YDEGEE. V sheds 0 bases and J sheds 1 base, leaving 14 bases between their ends. Lymph node samples came from the axillary draining lymph nodes of breast cancer patients. Sequencer: Illumina HiSeq 2000. Multiplex PCR amplification was used to build the TCR beta chain libraries. High-throughput sequencing was used to analyze the amplified TCR beta chain products. The public sequencing data were trimmed at Q25 with fastp and processed into clonotypes with MiXCR by TCRdb, which kept only in-frame beta chains. A single entry per CDR3 protein holds the most common genes and DNA from its merged rows. A total of 85,000 to 130,000 distinct CDR3 sequences appear in this sample, 21% of them only once. The ten largest clones represent around 1.2% of the sample.

This clonotype was found many times. The target of this receptor is not known. No much larger clone exists at a distance of one base, and base qualities are not known. The sequence was obtained from a female donor with breast cancer. Some clones in this sample may be carry-over from other donors' samples. The sample consisted of axillary lymph node tissue. In this chain, TRBV5-8 is recombined with TRBJ2-4; the D gene is possibly TRBD1 or TRBD2, with 6 bases matching each. The CDR3 here reads CASSLEGGRKAKNIQYF. The DNA sequence is given as TGTGCCAGCAGCTTGGAAGGGGGGAGAAAGGCCAAAAACATTCAGTACTTC. The variable domain in full, with residues beyond the CDR3 obtained from the reference TRBV5-8 and TRBJ2-4 genes, is EAGVTQSPTHLIKTRGQQATLRCSPISGHTSVYWYQQALGLGLQFLLWYDEGEERNRGNFPPRFSGRQFPNYSSELNVNALELEDSALYLCASSLEGGRKAKNIQYFGAGTRLSVL.